Each of the 3 T cell receptor beta chains below was sequenced from the same sample in a study of CD8 T cells in Susac syndrome. When the RNA was reverse transcribed, random hexamers were used with an input of roughly 0.45 to 1 ug. MiXCR, run by TCRdb on the immunoSEQ multiplex PCR reads, gives a single entry per CDR3 protein. The sample lists under 200,000 distinct CDR3 sequences, approximately 95% occurring once. The sequencing input was CD8+ T cells from PBMCs. The source of these receptors is a human donor with Susac syndrome.

This clonotype was picked up one time. The chain uses TRBV5-4 and TRBJ1-1; weak D call: TRBD1 (5 bases). Trimming took 1 base from V and 7 from J, leaving 11 bases between them. Germline V gives CDR1 SGHNT, CDR2 YYREEE (reference sequence). The CDR3 loop spans 13 amino acids. The chain's CDR3 is CASSLTQRGEAFF. The CDR3 region has the DNA TGTGCCAGCAGCTTGACCCAGAGGGGTGAAGCTTTCTTT.

V and J are TRBV10-3 and TRBJ2-5; 8 positions match TRBD1. This CDR3 has 14 amino acids. Losses at the gene ends were 0 bases for V and 5 bases for J; bases not matched to a gene: 2. Germline-derived CDR1 and CDR2 are ENHRY and SYGVKD. The CDR3, as DNA: TGTGCCATCAGTGAGTCGGACAGGGCTGAGACCCAGTACTTC. This translates into CAISESDRAETQYF.

The genes are TRBV29-1 and TRBJ2-5; D is unclear. CDR1 and CDR2 (germline): SQVTM, ANQGSEA. Trimming removed 3 bases at V and 7 bases at J, with 12 bases between. This CDR3 spans 12 amino acids. The CDR3 here is CSVDGFSGTQYF. The CDR3 nucleotides are TGCAGCGTTGACGGTTTTTCGGGGACCCAGTACTTC.